This T cell receptor (beta chain) was captured in a study of type 1 and type 2 diabetes patients. Study as a whole: From PBMCs, CD4+ and CD8+ T cells were isolated by magnetic microbeads. Sequencing for the whole study yielded roughly 20,000,000 paired-end reads.

Anyone with other autoimmune disease or infection in the prior four weeks was excluded. Amplification started from genomic DNA. Amplification of the beta chain CDR3 used 30 forward and 13 reverse multiplex primers. TCRdb recomputed calls from the multiplex PCR reads with MiXCR, one row per CDR3 protein. The sample contains more than 250,000 distinct CDR3 sequences, approximately 50% of which appear only once. The CDR3 runs to 14 residues. V was cut by 0 bases and J by 6 bases, with 9 bases left in between. Looked up from germline, CDR1 is SGDLS and CDR2 is YYNGEE. V usage is TRBV9 and J usage is TRBJ2-2; D is undetermined. This TCR was sampled from a man between 18 and 35 years old with type 2 diabetes. Sequenced material: peripheral blood mononuclear cells (PBMCs). The CDR3 DNA reads as TGTGCCAGCAGCGTAGGACATAGGTCCGGGGAGCTGTTTTTT. Its protein product is CASSVGHRSGELFF.